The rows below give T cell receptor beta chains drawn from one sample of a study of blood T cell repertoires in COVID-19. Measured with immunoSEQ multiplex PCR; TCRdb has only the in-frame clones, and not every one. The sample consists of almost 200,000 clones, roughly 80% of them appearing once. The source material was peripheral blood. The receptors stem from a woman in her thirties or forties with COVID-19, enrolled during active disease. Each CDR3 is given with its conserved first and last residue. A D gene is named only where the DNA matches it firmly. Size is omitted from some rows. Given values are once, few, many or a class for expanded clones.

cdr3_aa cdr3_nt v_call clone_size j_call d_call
CASSLRGGQGGRGSPLHF TGTGCCAGCAGTTTAAGGGGGGGACAGGGAGGCCGCGGTTCACCCCTCCACTTT TRBV27 . TRBJ1-6 TRBD1
CASSKRQGESGYTF TGTGCCAGCAGCAAAAGACAGGGCGAGAGTGGCTACACCTTC TRBV2 few TRBJ1-2 TRBD1
CASSTLDRVVFF TGTGCCAGCAGTACCTTGGACAGGGTGGTATTTTTT TRBV12-3/TRBV12-4 few TRBJ1-1 TRBD1
CASTLARGGHYEQFF TGTGCCAGCACCCTCGCTCGGGGGGGCCACTATGAGCAGTTCTTC TRBV7-2 . TRBJ2-1 TRBD2
CASSSRLTQYF TGTGCCAGCAGCTCAAGACTTACGCAGTATTTT TRBV3-1/TRBV3-2 once TRBJ2-3 .
CASSVGGGGGAGDNEQFF TGTGCCAGCAGCGTAGGAGGTGGTGGGGGCGCGGGTGACAATGAGCAGTTCTTC TRBV9 once TRBJ2-1 .
CASSIGVPPREAFF TGTGCCAGTAGTATTGGAGTTCCCCCCAGAGAAGCTTTCTTT TRBV19 . TRBJ1-1 .
CASSRSPPYRGSSTDTQYF TGCGCCAGCAGCCGTTCCCCACCCTACAGGGGGTCAAGCACAGATACGCAGTATTTT TRBV4-1 . TRBJ2-3 TRBD1
CASGGMDYEQYF TGTGCCAGCGGAGGGATGGACTACGAGCAGTACTTC TRBV27 . TRBJ2-7 .
CASSLAGSSGANVLTF TGTGCCAGCAGCTTGGCTGGGAGCTCTGGGGCCAACGTCCTGACTTTC TRBV5-4 . TRBJ2-6 .
CASSSNSYEQYF TGTGCCAGCAGCTCAAATTCCTACGAGCAGTACTTC TRBV7-9 few TRBJ2-7 .
CASSLRDGGMTYEQYF TGCGCCAGCAGCTTGAGGGACGGGGGAATGACCTACGAGCAGTACTTC TRBV5-1 . TRBJ2-7 .
CASSLTVGGTSGNEQFF TGTGCCAGCAGTTTAACAGTCGGGGGGACTAGCGGGAATGAGCAGTTCTTC TRBV7-9 . TRBJ2-1 TRBD2
CASSLQGAGELFF TGTGCCAGCAGTTTACAGGGCGCCGGGGAGCTGTTTTTT TRBV12-3/TRBV12-4 . TRBJ2-2 .
CASSSIAGSSYNEQFF TGTGCCAGCAGCTCAATAGCGGGGAGCTCCTACAATGAGCAGTTCTTC TRBV7-2 . TRBJ2-1 TRBD2
CASSWRGEADTQYF TGTGCCAGCAGCTGGAGGGGAGAGGCAGATACGCAGTATTTT TRBV11-2 . TRBJ2-3 .
CASSPLTGAGELFF TGTGCCAGCAGCCCCCTAACGGGTGCCGGGGAGCTGTTTTTT TRBV7-7 . TRBJ2-2 .
CASSPGSVRFRSSYEQYF TGTGCCAGCTCACCCGGGTCCGTGCGGTTCCGAAGCTCCTACGAGCAGTACTTC TRBV18 few TRBJ2-7 .
CASSLIGTGVTDTQYF TGTGCCAGCAGCCTAATCGGGACAGGGGTGACAGATACGCAGTATTTT TRBV28 . TRBJ2-3 TRBD1
CASSARQGRVETQYF TGTGCCAGCAGCGCCCGACAGGGGAGGGTCGAGACCCAGTACTTC TRBV7-7 . TRBJ2-5 .
CATSGTSFRDRFSEAFF TGTGCCACCAGTGGCACCAGCTTCCGGGACAGGTTTTCTGAAGCTTTCTTT TRBV24-1 . TRBJ1-1 TRBD1
CASTIGGAGYEQYF TGTGCCAGCACTATAGGGGGCGCGGGTTACGAGCAGTACTTC TRBV6-5 many TRBJ2-7 TRBD1
CASARQTFYGYTF TGTGCCAGCGCGCGACAGACCTTCTATGGCTACACCTTC TRBV27 . TRBJ1-2 .
CANGQGYDGYTF TGTGCCAACGGACAGGGGTATGATGGCTACACCTTC TRBV6-5 . TRBJ1-2 TRBD1
CASSLEGTSGRQYF TGTGCCAGCAGCTTAGAGGGGACTAGCGGGAGGCAGTACTTC TRBV11-3 many TRBJ2-7 TRBD2
CASSQDRSVRGPDTQYF TGCGCCAGCAGCCAAGATAGGTCAGTGAGAGGGCCAGATACGCAGTATTTT TRBV4-3 few TRBJ2-3 .
CASSVDRGNTGELFF TGTGCCAGCAGTGTCGACAGGGGGAACACCGGGGAGCTGTTTTTT TRBV6-4 . TRBJ2-2 TRBD1
CASTPGTGGEAFF TGTGCCAGCACCCCCGGGACAGGGGGCGAAGCTTTCTTT TRBV7-3 . TRBJ1-1 TRBD1
CATATSRGQGSYEQYF TGTGCCACCGCGACAAGTAGGGGACAGGGGTCATACGAGCAGTACTTC TRBV10-3 . TRBJ2-7 TRBD1
CASTPLAGGTSEQFF TGCGCCAGTACCCCACTAGCGGGAGGAACAAGTGAGCAGTTCTTC TRBV5-1 . TRBJ2-1 TRBD2
CSVPTGGYGYTF TGCAGCGTTCCGACAGGGGGCTATGGCTACACCTTC TRBV29-1 . TRBJ1-2 TRBD1
CASSQNRDFNQPQHF TGCGCCAGCAGCCAGAACCGGGACTTCAATCAGCCCCAGCATTTT TRBV4-3 . TRBJ1-5 .
CSVDRWDRDYTEAFF TGCAGCGTTGATCGGTGGGACAGGGATTACACTGAAGCTTTCTTT TRBV29-1 . TRBJ1-1 TRBD1